The TCR beta chain described here comes from a study of technical replicates of blood from a handful of donors. Profiled with immunoSEQ multiplex PCR; TCRdb holds only in-frame clones, not every one. The sample lists fewer than 100,000 clones, 89% occurring once. Trimming took off 3 bases at V and 5 bases at J, with 10 bases between the two ends. This CDR3 is built from 13 residues. Germline V lookup: CDR1 MNHEY, CDR2 SMNVEV (reference sequence). The sample consisted of T cells isolated from PBMCs. The chain has TRBV27 and TRBJ1-1; D unclear. The origin of this receptor is a human donor in good health. CDR3 loop: CASSFGRRTEAFF. In nucleotides, the CDR3 is TGTGCCAGCAGTTTTGGGAGAAGGACTGAAGCTTTCTTT.